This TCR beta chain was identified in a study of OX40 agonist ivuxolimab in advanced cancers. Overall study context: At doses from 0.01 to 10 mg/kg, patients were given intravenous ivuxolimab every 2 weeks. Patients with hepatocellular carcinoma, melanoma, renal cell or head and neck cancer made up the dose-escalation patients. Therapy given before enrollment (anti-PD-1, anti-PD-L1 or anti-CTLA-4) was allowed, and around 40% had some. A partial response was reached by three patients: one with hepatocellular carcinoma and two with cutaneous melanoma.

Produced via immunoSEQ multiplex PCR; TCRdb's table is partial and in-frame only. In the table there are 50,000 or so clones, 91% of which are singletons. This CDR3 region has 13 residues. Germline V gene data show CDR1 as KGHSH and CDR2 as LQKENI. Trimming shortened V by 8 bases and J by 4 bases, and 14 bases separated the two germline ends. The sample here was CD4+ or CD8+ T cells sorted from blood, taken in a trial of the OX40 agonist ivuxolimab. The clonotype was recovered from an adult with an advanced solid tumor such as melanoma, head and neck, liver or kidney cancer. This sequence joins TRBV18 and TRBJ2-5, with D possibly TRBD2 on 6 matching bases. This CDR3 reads CASGTRGGETQYF. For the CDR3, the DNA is TGTGCCAGCGGAACGCGGGGCGGAGAGACCCAGTACTTC.